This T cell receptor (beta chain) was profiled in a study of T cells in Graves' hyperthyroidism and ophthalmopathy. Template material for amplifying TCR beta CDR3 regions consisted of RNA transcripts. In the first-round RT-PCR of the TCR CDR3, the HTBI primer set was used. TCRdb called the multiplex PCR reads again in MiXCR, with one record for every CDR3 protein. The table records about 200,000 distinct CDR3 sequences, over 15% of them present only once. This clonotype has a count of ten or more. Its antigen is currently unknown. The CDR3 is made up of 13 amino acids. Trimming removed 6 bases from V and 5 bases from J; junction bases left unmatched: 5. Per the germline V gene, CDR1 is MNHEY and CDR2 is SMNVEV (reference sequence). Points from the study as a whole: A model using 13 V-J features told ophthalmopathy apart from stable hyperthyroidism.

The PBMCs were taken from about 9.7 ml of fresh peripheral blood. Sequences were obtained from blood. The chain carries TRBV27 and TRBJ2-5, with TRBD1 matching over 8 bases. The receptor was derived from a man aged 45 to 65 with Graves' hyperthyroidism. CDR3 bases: TGTGCCAGCAGGCCTCAGGGGGCCGAGACCCAGTACTTC. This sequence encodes CASRPQGAETQYF.